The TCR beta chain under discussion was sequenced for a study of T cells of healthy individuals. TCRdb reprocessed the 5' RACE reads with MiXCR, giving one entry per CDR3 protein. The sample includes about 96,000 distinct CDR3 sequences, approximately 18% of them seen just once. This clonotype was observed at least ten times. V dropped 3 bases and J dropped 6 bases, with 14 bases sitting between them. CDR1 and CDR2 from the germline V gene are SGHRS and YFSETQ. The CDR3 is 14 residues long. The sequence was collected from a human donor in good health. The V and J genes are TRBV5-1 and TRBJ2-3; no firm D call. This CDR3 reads CASSSGRLSDTQYF. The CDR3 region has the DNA TGCGCCAGCAGCTCAGGCCGTCTTTCGGATACGCAGTATTTT.